The 10 T cell receptor beta chains below were found in one sample sequenced in a study of T cell repertoires in cytomegalovirus infection. Antigens of these TCRs are unknown. TCRdb used MiXCR to reprocess the reads, holding one entry per CDR3 protein. The table lists nearly 70,000 distinct CDR3 sequences, 22% of them singletons. The sample comprised PBMCs, sequenced either directly or after in vitro stimulation (not recorded which). Every receptor here comes from a human donor in good health (CMV status not recorded). Some clones in this sample may be carry-over from other donors' samples.

This clonotype was seen just once. This chain links TRBV7-3 with TRBJ2-1; 11 nucleotides agree with TRBD2. The V gene's germline CDR1 is SGHTA and CDR2 FQGTGA. V shed 5 bases, J shed 2 bases, and the junction held 5 bases outside the gene matches. CDR3 size: 16 residues. As DNA, the CDR3 is TGTGCCAGCAGCGGAAGTAGCGGGAGGGCCTACAATGAGCAGTTCTTC. Its translation: CASSGSSGRAYNEQFF.

The chain carries TRBV29-1 and TRBJ2-1, with TRBD1 matching over 7 bases. The length of the CDR3 is 12 residues. CDR1 is SQVTM, CDR2 ANQGSEA, per germline. V lost 6 bases, J lost 14 bases, and 13 bases stayed unmatched. The CDR3 here is CSVVANSGGEFF. The CDR3 nucleotides read TGCAGCGTAGTAGCGAACTCAGGGGGAGAGTTCTTC.

This clonotype was found many times. The chain carries TRBV7-9 and TRBJ1-5, with D unresolved. Germline V gives CDR1 SEHNR, CDR2 FQNEAQ (reference sequence). The CDR3 length is 12 residues. V lost 3 bases and J 5 bases, leaving 5 bases between the germline ends. CDR3 loop: CASSFDYQPQHF. CDR3 DNA: TGTGCCAGCAGCTTTGATTATCAGCCCCAGCATTTT.

This clonotype was counted many times. The germline gene is not matched at one end of the junction; a read error may be the cause. J is TRBJ1-3 and V is TRBV7-7, with unresolved D. CDR3 size: 15 residues. The germline V gene encodes CDR1 SSHAT and CDR2 FNYEAQ (reference sequence). CDR3 nucleotides: TGTGCTAGCAGCTTAGGGCGGTCTCCTGGAAACACCATATATTTT. It translates to CASSLGRSPGNTIYF.

The chain has TRBV29-1 and TRBJ2-2, with D uncertain. The CDR3 is 13 residues long. V lost 1 base and J 3 bases, leaving 6 bases between the germline ends. From germline, CDR1 is SQVTM and CDR2 ANQGSEA. The CDR3 protein is CSVEVGYTGELFF. CDR3 DNA: TGCAGCGTTGAAGTAGGGTACACCGGGGAGCTGTTTTTT.

V gene TRBV7-6 combines with J gene TRBJ2-2; 8 nucleotides align to TRBD2. From germline, CDR1 is SGHVS and CDR2 FNYEAQ. With V trimmed by 5 bases and J by 5 bases, 7 bases remained unmatched. The CDR3 is 15 amino acids. CDR3 nucleotides: TGTGCCAGCAGCGCGAGCGGGAGCCTGACCGGGGAGCTGTTTTTT. Amino acid sequence: CASSASGSLTGELFF.

The chain uses TRBV12-3 or TRBV12-4 and TRBJ1-2; 7 positions agree with TRBD1. Trimming took 4 bases from V and 7 from J; bases not matched to a gene: 12. This CDR3 contains 15 residues. The CDR3 DNA reads as TGTGCCAGCAGTTCCCAGACAGGGTCTGGCCTTGGCTACACCTTC. Translation gives CASSSQTGSGLGYTF.

In this sample, this clonotype turned up many times. The rearrangement uses TRBV19 and TRBJ1-1; D perhaps matches TRBD1 (5 bases). Per germline, CDR1 LNHDA and CDR2 SQIVND (reference sequence). This CDR3 region has 16 residues. Trimming cost V 4 bases and J 1 base, with 16 bases left between them. In DNA form, the CDR3 reads TGTGCCAGTAGTAGCCCACGGGGACGAGGGAACACTGAAGCTTTCTTT. Translating gives CASSSPRGRGNTEAFF.

This clonotype was picked up many times. The chain uses TRBV7-9 and TRBJ1-2, with 7 bases aligning to TRBD1. Per the germline V gene, CDR1 is SEHNR and CDR2 is FQNEAQ (reference sequence). The CDR3 runs to 14 residues. The ends lost 0 bases at V and 6 bases at J; junction bases unmatched: 4. DNA for the CDR3: TGTGCCAGCAGCTTAGCAGGGGGCCGAGATGGCTACACCTTC. Its protein product is CASSLAGGRDGYTF.

The gene calls are TRBV28 and TRBJ1-6; 8 bases line up with TRBD1. J lost 8 bases, V lost 7 bases, and 10 bases had no gene match. The CDR3 length is 15 residues. Germline V gives CDR1 MDHEN, CDR2 SYDVKM. The chain's CDR3 is CASISTGVFYSPLHF. Written as DNA, the CDR3 is TGTGCCAGCATCTCGACAGGGGTCTTTTATTCACCCCTCCACTTT.